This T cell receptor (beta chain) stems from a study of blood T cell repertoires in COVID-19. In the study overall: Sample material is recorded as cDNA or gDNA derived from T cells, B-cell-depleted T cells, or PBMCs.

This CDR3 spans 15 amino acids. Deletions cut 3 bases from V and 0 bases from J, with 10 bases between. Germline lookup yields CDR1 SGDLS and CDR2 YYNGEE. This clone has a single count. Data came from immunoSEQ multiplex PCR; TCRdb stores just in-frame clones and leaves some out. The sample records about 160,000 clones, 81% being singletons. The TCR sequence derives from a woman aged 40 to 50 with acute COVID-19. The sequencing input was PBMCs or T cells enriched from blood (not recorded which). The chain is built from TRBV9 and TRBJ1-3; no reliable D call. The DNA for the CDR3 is TGTGCCAGCAGCGCCAGCGTACCCTCTGGAAACACCATATATTTT. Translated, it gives CASSASVPSGNTIYF.